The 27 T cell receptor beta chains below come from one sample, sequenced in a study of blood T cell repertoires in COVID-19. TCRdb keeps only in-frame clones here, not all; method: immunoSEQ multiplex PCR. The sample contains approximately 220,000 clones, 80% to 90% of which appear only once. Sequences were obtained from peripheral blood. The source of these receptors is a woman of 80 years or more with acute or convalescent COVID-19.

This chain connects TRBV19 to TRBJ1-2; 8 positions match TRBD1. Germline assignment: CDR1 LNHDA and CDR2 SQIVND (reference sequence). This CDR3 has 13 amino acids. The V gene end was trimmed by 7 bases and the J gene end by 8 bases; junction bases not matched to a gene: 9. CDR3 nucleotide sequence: TGTGCCAGTACTGGACAGGGTTATAGGGGCTACACCTTC. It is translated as CASTGQGYRGYTF. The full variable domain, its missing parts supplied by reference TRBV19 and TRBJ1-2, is DGGITQSPKYLFRKEGQNVTLSCEQNLNHDAMYWYRQDPGQGLRLIYYSQIVNDFQKGDIAEGYSVSREKKESFPLTVTSAQKNPTAFYLCASTGQGYRGYTFGSGTRLTVV.

Here the CDR3 reads CASSLSGQFYGYTF. CDR3 bases: TGCGCCAGCAGCTTATCAGGGCAATTCTATGGCTACACCTTC. The chain links TRBV5-1 to TRBJ1-2; possible D gene TRBD1, 5 bases. CDR3 length: 14 amino acids. Germline loops: CDR1 SGHRS, CDR2 YFSETQ. Trimming removed 2 bases from V and 4 bases from J, with 12 bases in between.

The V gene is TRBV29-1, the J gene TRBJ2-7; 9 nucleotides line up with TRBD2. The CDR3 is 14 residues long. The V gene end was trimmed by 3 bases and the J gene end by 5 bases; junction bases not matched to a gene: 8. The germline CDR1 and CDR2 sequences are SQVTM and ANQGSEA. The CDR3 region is CSVDPSGVMNEQYF. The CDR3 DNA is TGCAGCGTTGATCCTAGCGGGGTCATGAACGAGCAGTACTTC.

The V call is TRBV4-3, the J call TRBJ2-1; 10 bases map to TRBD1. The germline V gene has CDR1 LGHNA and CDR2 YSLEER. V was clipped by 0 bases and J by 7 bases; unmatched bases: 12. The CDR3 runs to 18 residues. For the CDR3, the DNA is TGCGCCAGCAGCCAAGACCGATTAATTGGGACAGGGGTAAATGAGCAGTTCTTC. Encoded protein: CASSQDRLIGTGVNEQFF.

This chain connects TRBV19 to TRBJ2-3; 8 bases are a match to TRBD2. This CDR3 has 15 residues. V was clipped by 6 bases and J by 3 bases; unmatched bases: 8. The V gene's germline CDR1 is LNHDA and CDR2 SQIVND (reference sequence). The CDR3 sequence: CASSETGGPTDTQYF. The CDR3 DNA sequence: TGTGCCAGTAGCGAAACGGGAGGGCCGACAGATACGCAGTATTTT.

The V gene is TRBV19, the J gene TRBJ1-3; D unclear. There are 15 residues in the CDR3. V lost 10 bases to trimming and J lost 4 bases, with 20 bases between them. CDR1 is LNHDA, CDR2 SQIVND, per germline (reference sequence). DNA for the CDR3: TGTGCCACCGAGACCTTCCCGGGTACAGGAAACACCATATATTTT. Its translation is CATETFPGTGNTIYF.

Written as DNA, the CDR3 is TGTGCCAGCAGCCATATGGGGGGCACTGAAGCTTTCTTT. Its protein is CASSHMGGTEAFF. This rearrangement joins TRBV5-4 to TRBJ1-1, with D possibly matching TRBD1 (5 bases). Trimming removed 4 bases at V and 4 bases at J, with 11 bases between. CDR1 is SGHNT and CDR2 is YYREEE in the germline V gene (reference sequence). The CDR3 covers 13 residues.

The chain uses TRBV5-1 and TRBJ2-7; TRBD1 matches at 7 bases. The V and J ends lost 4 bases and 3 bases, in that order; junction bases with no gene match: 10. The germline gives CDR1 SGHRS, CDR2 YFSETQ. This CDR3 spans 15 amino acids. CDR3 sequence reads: CASSTSRDRVYEQYF. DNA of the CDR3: TGCGCCAGCAGCACCTCCCGGGACAGAGTCTACGAGCAGTACTTC.

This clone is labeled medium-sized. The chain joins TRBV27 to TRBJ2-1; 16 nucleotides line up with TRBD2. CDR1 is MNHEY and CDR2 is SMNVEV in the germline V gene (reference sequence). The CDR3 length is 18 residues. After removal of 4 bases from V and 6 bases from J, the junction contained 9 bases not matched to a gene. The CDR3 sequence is CASSSGLAGGPPANEQFF. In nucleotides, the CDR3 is TGTGCCAGCAGTTCGGGACTAGCGGGGGGGCCCCCCGCCAATGAGCAGTTCTTC.

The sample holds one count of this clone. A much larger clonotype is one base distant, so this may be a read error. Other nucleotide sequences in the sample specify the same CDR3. The CDR3 loop is CASSETTSGGTDTQYF. In DNA, the CDR3 is TGTGCCAGCAGTGAAACGACTAGCGGGGGCACAGATACGCAGTATTTT. V and J are TRBV6-1 and TRBJ2-3; 11 nucleotides match TRBD2. Germline V lookup: CDR1 MNHNS, CDR2 SASEGT. There are 16 residues in the CDR3. V lost 2 bases to trimming and J lost 1 base; unmatched junction nucleotides: 2.

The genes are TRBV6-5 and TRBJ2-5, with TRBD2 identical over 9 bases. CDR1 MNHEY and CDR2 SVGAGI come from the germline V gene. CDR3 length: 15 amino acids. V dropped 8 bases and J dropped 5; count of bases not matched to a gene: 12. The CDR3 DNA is TGTGCCAGCCAGGGGCGGGGGGGCTCTCAGGAGACCCAGTACTTC. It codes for CASQGRGGSQETQYF.

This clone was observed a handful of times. Here the CDR3 DNA reads TGTGCCAGTAGGTCCCCTTTCGACGAGCAGTACTTC. The encoded protein is CASRSPFDEQYF. V gene TRBV19 combines with J gene TRBJ2-7; D uncertain. The CDR3 consists of 12 residues. Germline values: CDR1 LNHDA, CDR2 SQIVND (reference sequence). V was shortened by 6 bases and J by 5 bases, with 11 bases between the two germline ends.

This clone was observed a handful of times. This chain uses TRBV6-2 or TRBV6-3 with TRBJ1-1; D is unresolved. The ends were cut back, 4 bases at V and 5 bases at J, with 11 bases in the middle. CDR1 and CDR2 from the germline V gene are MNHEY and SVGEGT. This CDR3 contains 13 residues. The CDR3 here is CASSWAPKTEAFF. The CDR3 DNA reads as TGTGCCAGCAGTTGGGCGCCCAAGACTGAAGCTTTCTTT.

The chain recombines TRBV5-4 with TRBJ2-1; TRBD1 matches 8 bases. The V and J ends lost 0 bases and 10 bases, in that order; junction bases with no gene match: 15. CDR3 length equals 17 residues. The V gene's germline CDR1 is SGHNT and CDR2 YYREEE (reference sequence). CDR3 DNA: TGTGCCAGCAGCTTGGGGCAGGGGGCGCTTACCCTACAGGAGCAGTTCTTC. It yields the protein CASSLGQGALTLQEQFF.

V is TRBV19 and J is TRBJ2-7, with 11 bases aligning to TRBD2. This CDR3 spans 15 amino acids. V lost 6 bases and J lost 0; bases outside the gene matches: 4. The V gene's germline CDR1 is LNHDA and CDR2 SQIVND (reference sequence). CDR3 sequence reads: CASSVGLADSYEQYF. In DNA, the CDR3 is TGTGCCAGTAGCGTGGGACTAGCGGACTCCTACGAGCAGTACTTC.

Here the CDR3 reads CASSQDRTSGRYEQFF. CDR3 coding DNA: TGTGCCAGCAGCCAAGATCGAACTAGCGGGAGGTATGAGCAGTTCTTC. The chain joins TRBV3-1 (or the pseudogene TRBV3-2) to TRBJ2-1; 12 nucleotides align to TRBD2. Trimming at V came to 0 bases and at J to 8 bases, leaving 5 bases not matched to a gene. Per the germline V gene, CDR1 is LGHDT and CDR2 is YNNKEL (reference sequence). The length of the CDR3 is 16 residues.

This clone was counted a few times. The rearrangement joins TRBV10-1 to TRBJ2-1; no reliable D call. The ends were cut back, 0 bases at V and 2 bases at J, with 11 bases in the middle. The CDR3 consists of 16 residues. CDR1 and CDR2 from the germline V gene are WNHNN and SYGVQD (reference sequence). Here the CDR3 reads CASSESRREPYNEQFF. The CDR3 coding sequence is TGCGCCAGCAGTGAGTCGAGGCGAGAACCCTACAATGAGCAGTTCTTC.

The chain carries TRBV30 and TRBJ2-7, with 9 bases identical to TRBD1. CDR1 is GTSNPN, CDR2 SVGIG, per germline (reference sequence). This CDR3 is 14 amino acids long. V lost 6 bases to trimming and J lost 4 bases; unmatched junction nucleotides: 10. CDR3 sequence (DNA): TGTGCCTGTTACTCACAGGGGGCATCTTACGAGCAGTACTTC. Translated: CACYSQGASYEQYF.

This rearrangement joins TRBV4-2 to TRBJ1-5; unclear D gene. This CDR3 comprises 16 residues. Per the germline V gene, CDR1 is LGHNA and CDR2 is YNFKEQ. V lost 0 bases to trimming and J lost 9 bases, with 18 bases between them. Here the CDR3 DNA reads TGTGCCAGCAGCCAAGATGAGGATACTCAGTTTCGGCCCCAGCATTTT. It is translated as CASSQDEDTQFRPQHF.

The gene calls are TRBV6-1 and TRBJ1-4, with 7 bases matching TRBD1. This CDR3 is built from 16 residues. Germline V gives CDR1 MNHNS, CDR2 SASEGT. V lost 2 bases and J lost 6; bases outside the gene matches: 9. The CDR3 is CASSELRTGGDEKLFF. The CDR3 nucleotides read TGTGCCAGCAGTGAACTTCGGACAGGCGGGGATGAAAAACTGTTTTTT.

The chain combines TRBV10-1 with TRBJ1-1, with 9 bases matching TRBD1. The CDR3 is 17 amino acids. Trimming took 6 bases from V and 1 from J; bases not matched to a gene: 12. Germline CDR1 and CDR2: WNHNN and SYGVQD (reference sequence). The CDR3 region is CASREPGQGGGNTEAFF. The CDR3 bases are TGCGCCAGCAGAGAACCGGGACAGGGAGGAGGGAACACTGAAGCTTTCTTT.

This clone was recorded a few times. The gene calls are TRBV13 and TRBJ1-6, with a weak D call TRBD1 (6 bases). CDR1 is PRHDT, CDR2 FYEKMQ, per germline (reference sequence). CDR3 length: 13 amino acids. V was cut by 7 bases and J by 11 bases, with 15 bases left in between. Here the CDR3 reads CASTWGGEPPLHF. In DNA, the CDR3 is TGTGCCAGCACCTGGGGGGGCGAGCCACCCCTCCACTTT.

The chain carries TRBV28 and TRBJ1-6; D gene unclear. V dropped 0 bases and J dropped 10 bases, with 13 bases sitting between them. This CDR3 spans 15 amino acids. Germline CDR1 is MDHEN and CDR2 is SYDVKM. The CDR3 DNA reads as TGTGCCAGCAGTTTATGGGGCTCGGTTGGGTCACCCCTCCACTTT. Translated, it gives CASSLWGSVGSPLHF.

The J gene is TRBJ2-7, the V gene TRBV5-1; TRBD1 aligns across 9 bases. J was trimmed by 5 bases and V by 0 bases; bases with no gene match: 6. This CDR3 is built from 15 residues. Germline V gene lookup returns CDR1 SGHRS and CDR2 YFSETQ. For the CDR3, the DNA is TGCGCCAGCAGCTTGGAAGGGACAGGGATTGACGAGCAGTACTTC. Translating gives CASSLEGTGIDEQYF.

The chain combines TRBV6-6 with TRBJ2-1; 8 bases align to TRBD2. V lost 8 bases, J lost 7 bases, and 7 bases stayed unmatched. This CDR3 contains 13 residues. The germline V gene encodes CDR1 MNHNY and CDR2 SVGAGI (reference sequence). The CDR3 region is CASRGGPDNEQFF. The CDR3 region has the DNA TGTGCCAGCCGGGGGGGGCCAGATAATGAGCAGTTCTTC.

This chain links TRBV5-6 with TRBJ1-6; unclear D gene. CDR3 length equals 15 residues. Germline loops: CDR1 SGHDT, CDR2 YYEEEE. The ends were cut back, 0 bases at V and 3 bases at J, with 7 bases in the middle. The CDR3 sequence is CASSLAGVYNSPLHF. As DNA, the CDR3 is TGTGCCAGCAGCTTGGCCGGGGTCTATAATTCACCCCTCCACTTT.

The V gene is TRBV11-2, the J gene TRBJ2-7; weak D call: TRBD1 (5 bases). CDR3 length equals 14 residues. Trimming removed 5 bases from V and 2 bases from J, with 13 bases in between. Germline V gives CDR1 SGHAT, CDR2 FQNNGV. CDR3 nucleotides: TGTGCCAGCAGCGTAAGTCAGGGTCCCTACGAGCAGTACTTC. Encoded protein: CASSVSQGPYEQYF. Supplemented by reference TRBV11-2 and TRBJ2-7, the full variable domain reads EAGVAQSPRYKIIEKRQSVAFWCNPISGHATLYWYQQILGQGPKLLIQFQNNGVVDDSQLPKDRFSAERLKGVDSTLKIQPAKLEDSAVYLCASSVSQGPYEQYFGPGTRLTVT.